The clone carrying this T cell receptor (beta chain) has ten or more counts. The antigen remains undetermined. CDR1 is SQVTM, CDR2 ANQGSEA, per germline. V was trimmed by 1 base and J by 6 bases, leaving 13 bases between them. The CDR3 has 13 amino acids. These data come from a study of blood T cells in healthy people across ages. Study-level information: Using template switching, researchers captured about one barcoded beta molecule for each two T cells. Findings of the study overall: One million T cells yielded diversity estimates that were considered underestimates. Unsorted PBMCs ruled out conclusive naive versus antigen-experienced comparison.

A J-beta primer mix and a sample-barcoded 5' primer were used in a second PCR of about 7 to 12 cycles. TCRdb re-called the 5' RACE reads with MiXCR, one entry per CDR3 protein. The profile shows around 1.7 million distinct CDR3 sequences, 28% of them singletons. The donors, all healthy, were Caucasians living in Russia, aged 6 to 90. The chain is built from TRBV29-1 and TRBJ2-7; TRBD1 might be the D (6 bases). The sequence came from a woman in her twenties or thirties in good health. The material sequenced was blood. CDR3 in DNA: TGCAGCGTTGAAGGTCGCGAGGGGGTCGAGCAGTACTTC. Translation gives CSVEGREGVEQYF.